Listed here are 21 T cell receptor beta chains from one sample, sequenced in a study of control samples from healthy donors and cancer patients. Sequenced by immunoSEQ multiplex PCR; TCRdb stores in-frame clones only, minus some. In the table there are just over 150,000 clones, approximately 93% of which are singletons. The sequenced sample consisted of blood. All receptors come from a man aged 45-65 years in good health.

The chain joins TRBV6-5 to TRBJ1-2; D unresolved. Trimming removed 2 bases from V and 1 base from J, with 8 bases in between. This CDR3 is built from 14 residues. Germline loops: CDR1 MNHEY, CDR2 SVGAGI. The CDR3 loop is CASSYGGVNYGYTF. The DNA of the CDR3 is TGTGCCAGCAGTTACGGCGGAGTTAACTATGGCTACACCTTC.

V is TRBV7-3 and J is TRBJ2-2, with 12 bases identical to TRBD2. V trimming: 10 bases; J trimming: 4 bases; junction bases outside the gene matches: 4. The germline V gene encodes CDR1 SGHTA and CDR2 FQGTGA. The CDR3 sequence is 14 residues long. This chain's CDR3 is CATRLAGVTGELFF. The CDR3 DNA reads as TGTGCCACCCGACTAGCGGGAGTCACCGGGGAGCTGTTTTTT. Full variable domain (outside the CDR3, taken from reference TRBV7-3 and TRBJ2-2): GAGVSQTPSNKVTEKGKYVELRCDPISGHTALYWYRQSLGQGPEFLIYFQGTGAADDSGLPNDRFFAVRPEGSVSTLKIQRTERGDSAVYLCATRLAGVTGELFFGEGSRLTVL.

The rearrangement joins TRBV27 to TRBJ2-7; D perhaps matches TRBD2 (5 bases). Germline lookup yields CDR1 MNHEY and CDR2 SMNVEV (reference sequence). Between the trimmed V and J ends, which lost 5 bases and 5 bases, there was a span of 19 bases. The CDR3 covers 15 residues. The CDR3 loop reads CASSTAYTRADEQYF. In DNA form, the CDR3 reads TGTGCCAGCAGTACGGCATACACGAGGGCGGACGAGCAGTACTTC.

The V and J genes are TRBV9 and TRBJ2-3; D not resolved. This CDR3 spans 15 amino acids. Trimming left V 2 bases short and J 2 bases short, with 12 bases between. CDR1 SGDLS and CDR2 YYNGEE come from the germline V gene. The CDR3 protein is CASSVAGVYTDTQYF. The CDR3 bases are TGTGCCAGCAGCGTCGCCGGAGTTTACACAGATACGCAGTATTTT.

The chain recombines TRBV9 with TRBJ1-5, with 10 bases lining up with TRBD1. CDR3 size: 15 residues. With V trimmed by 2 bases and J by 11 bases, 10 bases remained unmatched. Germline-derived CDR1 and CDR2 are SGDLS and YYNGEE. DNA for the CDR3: TGTGCCAGCAGCGTGGGGGACAGGGGAGCAGGGGCCCAGCATTTT. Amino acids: CASSVGDRGAGAQHF.

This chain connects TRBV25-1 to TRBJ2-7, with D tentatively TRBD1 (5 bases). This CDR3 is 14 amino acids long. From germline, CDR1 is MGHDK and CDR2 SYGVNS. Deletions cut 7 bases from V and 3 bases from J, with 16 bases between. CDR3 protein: CASTESGANYEQYF. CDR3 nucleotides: TGTGCCAGCACCGAATCTGGGGCTAACTACGAGCAGTACTTC.

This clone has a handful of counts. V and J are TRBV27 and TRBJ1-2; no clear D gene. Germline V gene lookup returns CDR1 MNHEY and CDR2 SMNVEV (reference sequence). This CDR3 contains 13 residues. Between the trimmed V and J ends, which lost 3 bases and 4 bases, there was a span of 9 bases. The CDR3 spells CASSFRVGYGYTF. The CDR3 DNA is TGTGCCAGCAGTTTTCGGGTTGGCTATGGCTACACCTTC.

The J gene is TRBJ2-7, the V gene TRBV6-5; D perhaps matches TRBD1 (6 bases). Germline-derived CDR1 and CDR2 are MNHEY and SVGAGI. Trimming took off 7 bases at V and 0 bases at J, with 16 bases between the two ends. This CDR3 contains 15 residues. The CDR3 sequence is CASIRTASSSYEQYF. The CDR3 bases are TGTGCCAGCATTCGGACAGCAAGTTCCTCCTACGAGCAGTACTTC.

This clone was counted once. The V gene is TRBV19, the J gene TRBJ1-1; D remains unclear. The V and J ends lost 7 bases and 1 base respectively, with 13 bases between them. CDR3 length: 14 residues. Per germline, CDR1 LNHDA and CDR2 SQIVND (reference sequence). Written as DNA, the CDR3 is TGTGCCAGTATTCCGAGCCACGGGAACACTGAAGCTTTCTTT. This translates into CASIPSHGNTEAFF.

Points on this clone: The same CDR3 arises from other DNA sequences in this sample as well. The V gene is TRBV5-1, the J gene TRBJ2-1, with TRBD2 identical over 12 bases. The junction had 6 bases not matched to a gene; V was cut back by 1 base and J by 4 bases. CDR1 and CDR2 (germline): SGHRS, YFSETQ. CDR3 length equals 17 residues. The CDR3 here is CASSLSPLAGGYNEQFF. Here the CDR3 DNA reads TGCGCCAGCAGCTTGTCCCCCCTAGCGGGAGGGTACAATGAGCAGTTCTTC.

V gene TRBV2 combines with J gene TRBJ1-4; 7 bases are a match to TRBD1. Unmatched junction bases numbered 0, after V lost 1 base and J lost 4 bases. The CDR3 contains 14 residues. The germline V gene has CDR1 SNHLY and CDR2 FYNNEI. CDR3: CASSEGDSNEKLFF. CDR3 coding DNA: TGTGCCAGCAGTGAAGGGGACAGTAATGAAAAACTGTTTTTT.

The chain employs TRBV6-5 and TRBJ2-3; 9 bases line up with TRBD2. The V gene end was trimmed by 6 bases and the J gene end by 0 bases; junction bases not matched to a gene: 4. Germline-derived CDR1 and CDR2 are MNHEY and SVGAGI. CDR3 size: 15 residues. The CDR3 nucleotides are TGTGCCAGCAGCAAAACTAGCGGGAGCACAGATACGCAGTATTTT. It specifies CASSKTSGSTDTQYF.

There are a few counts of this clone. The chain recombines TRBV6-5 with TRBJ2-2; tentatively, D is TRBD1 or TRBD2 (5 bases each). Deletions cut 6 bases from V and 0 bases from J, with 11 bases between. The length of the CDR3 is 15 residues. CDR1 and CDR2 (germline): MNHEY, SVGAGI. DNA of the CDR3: TGTGCCAGCAGCTCCGGGACGGCGAACACCGGGGAGCTGTTTTTT. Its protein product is CASSSGTANTGELFF.

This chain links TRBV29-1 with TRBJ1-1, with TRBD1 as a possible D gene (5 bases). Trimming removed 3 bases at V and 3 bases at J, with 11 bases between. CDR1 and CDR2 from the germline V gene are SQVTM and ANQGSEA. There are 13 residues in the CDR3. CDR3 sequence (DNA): TGCAGCGTTGACGGGGGGTGGCACACTGAAGCTTTCTTT. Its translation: CSVDGGWHTEAFF.

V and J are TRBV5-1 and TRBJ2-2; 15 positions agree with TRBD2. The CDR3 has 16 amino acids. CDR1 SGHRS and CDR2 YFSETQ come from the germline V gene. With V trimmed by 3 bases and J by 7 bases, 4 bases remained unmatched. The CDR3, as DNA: TGCGCCAGCAGCTGGGGACTAGCGGGAGGAAGCGGGGAGCTGTTTTTT. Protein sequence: CASSWGLAGGSGELFF.

The CDR3 DNA reads as TGCAGCGCTCACCGGGACGGGAGGGACGAGCAGTACTTC. This sequence encodes CSAHRDGRDEQYF. The chain carries TRBV29-1 and TRBJ2-7, with 8 bases fitting TRBD2. The CDR3 consists of 13 residues. V gave up 7 bases and J gave up 5 bases; unmatched junction bases: 10. The V gene's germline CDR1 is SQVTM and CDR2 ANQGSEA.

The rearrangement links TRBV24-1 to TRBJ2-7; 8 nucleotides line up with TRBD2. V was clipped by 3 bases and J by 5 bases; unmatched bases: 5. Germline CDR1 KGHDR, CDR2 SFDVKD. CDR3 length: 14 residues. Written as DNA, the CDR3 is TGTGCCACCAGTGATAGCGGGAGACTCCACGAGCAGTACTTC. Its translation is CATSDSGRLHEQYF.

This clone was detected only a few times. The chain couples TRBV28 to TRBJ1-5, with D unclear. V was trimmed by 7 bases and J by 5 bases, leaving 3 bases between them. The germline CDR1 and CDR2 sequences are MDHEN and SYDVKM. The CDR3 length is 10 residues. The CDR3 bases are TGTGCCAGCAATGATCAGCCCCAGCATTTT. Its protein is CASNDQPQHF.

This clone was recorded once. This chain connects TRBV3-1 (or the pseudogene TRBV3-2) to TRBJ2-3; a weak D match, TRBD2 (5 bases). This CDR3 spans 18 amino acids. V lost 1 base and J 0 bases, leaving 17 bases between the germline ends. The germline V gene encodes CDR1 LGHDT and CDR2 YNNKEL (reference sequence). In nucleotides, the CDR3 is TGTGCCAGCAGCCAAGCGCATACCCTACTAGGGAGCACAGATACGCAGTATTTT. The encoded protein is CASSQAHTLLGSTDTQYF.

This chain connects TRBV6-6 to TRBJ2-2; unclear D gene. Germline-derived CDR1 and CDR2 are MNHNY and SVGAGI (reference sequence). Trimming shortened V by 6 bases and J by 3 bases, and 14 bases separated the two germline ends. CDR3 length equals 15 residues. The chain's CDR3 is CASSPPRADTGELFF. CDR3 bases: TGTGCCAGCAGCCCTCCTAGGGCAGACACCGGGGAGCTGTTTTTT.

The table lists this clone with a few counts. CDR3 region: CASSFGFAAGGATGELFF. DNA of the CDR3: TGTGCCAGCAGTTTTGGGTTTGCAGCGGGAGGAGCGACCGGGGAGCTGTTTTTT. J is TRBJ2-2 and V is TRBV27, with 9 bases that match TRBD2. Per the germline V gene, CDR1 is MNHEY and CDR2 is SMNVEV (reference sequence). V lost 3 bases, J lost 5 bases, and 13 bases stayed unmatched. This CDR3 is 18 amino acids long.